This T cell receptor beta chain was profiled in a study of glioma-infiltrating T cells listed by TCRdb under 2016. Background on the whole study: Sequencing of TCR alpha- and beta-chain repertoires was performed on glioma tissue, on non-neoplastic brain tissue, and on matched peripheral blood mononuclear cells. Three low-grade glioma patients, several primary glioblastoma patients, and three non-glioma patients who contributed non-neoplastic brain tissue made up the paired cohort. To measure how far tissue and blood T-cell populations diverged, each tissue-infiltrating repertoire was compared against the peripheral blood repertoire of the same patient. Results and caveats for the whole study, not just this receptor: In non-neoplastic patients, VJ-independent divergence between tissue and blood fell below expectation, whereas in all gliomas, and especially in low-grade gliomas, the divergence rose above expectation. Group comparisons were based on small numbers of patients: three non-neoplastic, three low-grade glioma and several glioblastoma patients. Very few CDR3 sequences were found to be shared between tissue and blood, and this scarcity was attributed to high CDR3 diversity and limited sampling.

Inclusive of the bounding cysteine and phenylalanine, the CDR3 is 13 residues long. Of all the DNA, just the CDR3 is kept, 39 bases in frame from base 1. CDR1 and CDR2 (ENHRY, SYGVKD) derive from the germline V gene. At the junction V is shortened by 8 bases and J by 2 bases, with 13 bases in between. The iRepertoire nested amplicon-rescue multiplex PCR (arm-PCR) platform was used to amplify TCR alpha and beta CDR3 regions from RNA. The input for one-step reverse transcription and amplification was roughly 85-400 ng of either tissue mRNA or PBMC total RNA. Following bead purification, Illumina adapters were added by a secondary multiplex PCR, and the libraries were gel-purified between 200 and 400 bp. The libraries contained internal 6-nucleotide barcodes that were used for demultiplexing. Libraries were sequenced on an Illumina MiSeq with 2x220 or 2x250 nucleotide paired-end reads. The paper's processing steps were these. Paired reads were merged with FLASH 1.2.11 and aligned to the GRCh37 human genome with BWA-MEM before extracting TRA and TRB reads. V and J assignment used an IMGT-derived reference of cassette sequences and CDR3 motifs that included pseudogenes. Reads were translated in three frames, and productive CDR3s were defined as those with a C...FGXG motif and no stop codons. A clonotype was defined as a unique combination of a V-J cassette pair and a CDR3 amino acid sequence. Hamming distance filtering was applied to reads, with thresholds set by the sequence error rate of each sample in mapped regions. The public reads were reanalyzed by TCRdb: fastp trimming at Q25, MiXCR alignment, in-frame beta chains only. Identical CDR3 protein sequences are pooled into one entry, listed with their most common genes and DNA. The V and J calls shown here were made by TCRdb, not taken from the authors' results. The sample table records some 93,000 distinct CDR3 sequences; roughly 40% of these occur just once. The biggest ten clones account for more than 30% of the sample.

This clonotype has ten or more counts. Its target antigen remains unknown. No base-level quality is on record; no much larger clone is a single base apart. The sample comprised glioma tissue, nonneoplastic brain tissue, or PBMCs (not recorded which). This sequence uses TRBV10-3 and TRBJ2-7; D gene: possibly TRBD1, on 6 matching bases. The clonotype comes from a human donor with low-grade glioma or glioblastoma, undergoing nonglioma brain surgery, or in good health (not recorded which). This receptor has the CDR3 CAIRDNGPYEQYF. The DNA sequence reads TGTGCCATCCGGGACAATGGACCCTACGAGCAGTACTTC.